Below, 31 T cell receptor beta chains from the same sample are listed, as sequenced in a study of OX40 agonist ivuxolimab in advanced cancers. Using immunoSEQ multiplex PCR, the repertoire was profiled, and TCRdb retains in-frame clones only, with some absent. The sample lists around 19,000 clones; 80% to 95% were seen once. This sample comprised CD4+ or CD8+ T cells sorted from blood, obtained in a trial of the OX40 agonist ivuxolimab. The source is an adult with an advanced solid tumor such as melanoma, head and neck, liver or kidney cancer.

V and J are TRBV27 and TRBJ1-6; 10 bases are shared with TRBD1. Trimming took 5 bases from V and 9 from J; bases not matched to a gene: 7. This CDR3 has 15 amino acids. Germline CDR1 MNHEY, CDR2 SMNVEV (reference sequence). The CDR3 sequence: CASSPTRDRGSPLHF. Here the CDR3 DNA reads TGTGCCAGCAGTCCAACCCGGGACAGGGGTTCACCCCTCCACTTT.

The V and J genes are TRBV6-5 and TRBJ1-5; no definite D call. CDR3 length: 15 residues. Trimming stripped 8 bases from V and 0 bases from J, with 14 bases between. Germline CDR1 is MNHEY and CDR2 is SVGAGI. The CDR3 protein is CASRPLAVSNQPQHF. The DNA of the CDR3 is TGTGCCAGCCGTCCCCTGGCGGTTAGCAATCAGCCCCAGCATTTT.

J is TRBJ1-6 and V is TRBV5-6; D is perhaps TRBD1 (6 bases). CDR1 is SGHDT, CDR2 YYEEEE, per germline. The CDR3 runs 16 residues. V was trimmed by 1 base and J by 6 bases, leaving 14 bases between them. CDR3 in amino acids: CASSLRMRGSNSPLHF. In DNA, the CDR3 is TGTGCCAGCAGCTTGCGGATGAGGGGGTCTAATTCACCCCTCCACTTT. The whole variable domain, filled in from reference TRBV5-6 and TRBJ1-6, reads DAGVTQSPTHLIKTRGQQVTLRCSPKSGHDTVSWYQQALGQGPQFIFQYYEEEERQRGNFPDRFSGHQFPNYSSELNVNALLLGDSALYLCASSLRMRGSNSPLHFGNGTRLTVT.

The chain uses TRBV5-1 and TRBJ2-1; 8 nucleotides align to TRBD1. V lost 0 bases, J lost 10 bases, and 6 bases stayed unmatched. Germline V CDR1 and CDR2: SGHRS, YFSETQ. This CDR3 spans 14 amino acids. The CDR3 coding sequence is TGCGCCAGCAGCTTGGGGACAGGGTTAGGGGAGCAGTTCTTC. Protein sequence: CASSLGTGLGEQFF.

V gene TRBV6-1 combines with J gene TRBJ1-2; perhaps TRBD1 as D (6 bases). The CDR3 consists of 15 residues. The germline V gene has CDR1 MNHNS and CDR2 SASEGT. V was clipped by 6 bases and J by 1 base, with 15 bases between them. CDR3 in amino acids: CASRTGSQLNYGYTF. The CDR3 region has the DNA TGTGCCAGCAGGACAGGTTCACAGCTTAACTATGGCTACACCTTC.

CDR3 loop: CASSGTGAGELFF. CDR3 coding DNA: TGTGCCAGCAGCGGCACAGGGGCCGGGGAGCTGTTTTTT. V and J are TRBV5-6 and TRBJ2-2; 7 bases agree with TRBD1. V trimming: 4 bases; J trimming: 6 bases; junction bases outside the gene matches: 3. The germline gives CDR1 SGHDT, CDR2 YYEEEE. The length of the CDR3 is 13 residues. Using reference TRBV5-6 and TRBJ2-2 for the parts outside the CDR3, the full variable domain is DAGVTQSPTHLIKTRGQQVTLRCSPKSGHDTVSWYQQALGQGPQFIFQYYEEEERQRGNFPDRFSGHQFPNYSSELNVNALLLGDSALYLCASSGTGAGELFFGEGSRLTVL.

The rearrangement uses TRBV2 and TRBJ2-1; tentative D call: TRBD2 (6 bases). Germline V gives CDR1 SNHLY, CDR2 FYNNEI. This CDR3 has 14 amino acids. V dropped 3 bases and J dropped 3 bases, with 9 bases sitting between them. The CDR3 nucleotides are TGTGCCAGCAGTGACCTGGGAGGCTACAATGAGCAGTTCTTC. It translates to CASSDLGGYNEQFF. Variable domain in full (rest from reference TRBV2 and TRBJ2-1): EPEVTQTPSHQVTQMGQEVILRCVPISNHLYFYWYRQILGQKVEFLVSFYNNEISEKSEIFDDQFSVERPDGSNFTLKIRSTKLEDSAMYFCASSDLGGYNEQFFGPGTRLTVL.

This clone has a single count. V and J are TRBV5-1 and TRBJ2-2; D is unclear. Trimming removed 0 bases at V and 3 bases at J, with 9 bases between. The CDR3 is 15 residues long. Per the germline V gene, CDR1 is SGHRS and CDR2 is YFSETQ. In DNA, the CDR3 is TGCGCCAGCAGCTTGGTCCGGATAGACACCGGGGAGCTGTTTTTT. The encoded protein is CASSLVRIDTGELFF.

The chain links TRBV2 to TRBJ1-6; TRBD1 aligns across 7 bases. The CDR3 extends over 17 amino acids. V lost 3 bases to trimming and J lost 1 base; unmatched junction nucleotides: 6. Germline lookup yields CDR1 SNHLY and CDR2 FYNNEI. The CDR3 reads CASSDRGLGSYNSPLHF. The DNA for the CDR3 is TGTGCCAGCAGTGACAGGGGGTTAGGGTCCTATAATTCACCCCTCCACTTT.

The chain recombines TRBV7-9 with TRBJ1-1, with D perhaps matching TRBD1 (5 bases). This CDR3 comprises 15 residues. The ends were cut back, 0 bases at V and 5 bases at J, with 13 bases in the middle. From germline, CDR1 is SEHNR and CDR2 FQNEAQ (reference sequence). CDR3 DNA: TGTGCCAGCAGCTTAGCTCGGGGGTTTCATACTGAAGCTTTCTTT. It is translated as CASSLARGFHTEAFF.

The chain carries TRBV2 and TRBJ1-5, with D perhaps matching TRBD1 (5 bases). Trimming cost V 3 bases and J 0 bases, with 15 bases left between them. Germline values: CDR1 SNHLY, CDR2 FYNNEI. The length of the CDR3 is 17 residues. This chain's CDR3 is CASSDSPGLYSNQPQHF. Here the CDR3 DNA reads TGTGCCAGCAGTGATTCTCCAGGGCTTTATAGCAATCAGCCCCAGCATTTT.

This clone was seen only once. The V and J genes are TRBV4-1 and TRBJ1-6; D not certain. The germline CDR1 and CDR2 sequences are MGHRA and YSYEKL. The V end was cut by 0 bases, the J end by 0 bases, with 15 bases between. The CDR3 is 19 amino acids. CDR3 nucleotides: TGCGCCAGCAGCCAAGATCCCTTACAGCCCTTCTCCTATAATTCACCCCTCCACTTT. Protein: CASSQDPLQPFSYNSPLHF.

The chain is built from TRBV7-6 and TRBJ2-3; possible D gene TRBD2, 7 bases. Germline assignment: CDR1 SGHVS and CDR2 FNYEAQ. V was trimmed by 5 bases and J by 2 bases, leaving 14 bases between them. This CDR3 contains 15 residues. DNA for the CDR3: TGTGCCAGCAGCATGGGAGGGGGGTTCACAGATACGCAGTATTTT. This sequence encodes CASSMGGGFTDTQYF.

The J gene is TRBJ1-2, the V gene TRBV29-1; maybe TRBD1 (5 bases). Looked up from germline, CDR1 is SQVTM and CDR2 is ANQGSEA. Trimming cost V 4 bases and J 5 bases, with 20 bases left between them. The CDR3 has 15 residues. The CDR3 region is CSVASTALVGYGYTF. The CDR3 DNA is TGCAGCGTTGCATCGACAGCCCTGGTGGGTTATGGCTACACCTTC.

The chain is built from TRBV7-9 and TRBJ2-7; TRBD1 agrees at 9 bases. After removal of 5 bases from V and 5 bases from J, the junction contained 10 bases not matched to a gene. The CDR3 is 15 residues long. The germline V gene has CDR1 SEHNR and CDR2 FQNEAQ (reference sequence). CDR3 in amino acids: CASSPQDRGNDEQYF. The CDR3 coding sequence is TGTGCCAGCAGCCCCCAGGACAGGGGCAACGACGAGCAGTACTTC.

V and J are TRBV11-3 and TRBJ2-6, with D unclear. The ends were cut back, 7 bases at V and 1 base at J, with 17 bases in the middle. The germline V gene has CDR1 SGHNT and CDR2 YENEEA. The CDR3 loop spans 17 amino acids. CDR3 region: CASITPLGQSGANVLTF. As DNA, the CDR3 is TGTGCCAGCATCACCCCCCTCGGGCAGTCTGGGGCCAACGTCCTGACTTTC.

This clone was counted only a few times. An end of the junction differs from the germline gene, which may be a read error. This rearrangement joins TRBV7-6 to TRBJ2-5; no clear D. The CDR3 has 13 residues. Looked up from germline, CDR1 is SGHVS and CDR2 is FNYEAQ. The chain's CDR3 is CASSLGLGETQYF. The CDR3 coding sequence is TGTGCTAGCAGTCTTGGGTTGGGGGAGACCCAGTACTTC.

The gene calls are TRBV13 and TRBJ2-7; D is perhaps TRBD1 or TRBD2 (7 bases each). This CDR3 is built from 12 residues. The germline V and J ends were trimmed by 4 bases and 6 bases, with 10 bases remaining between them. Germline V gene data show CDR1 as PRHDT and CDR2 as FYEKMQ (reference sequence). The CDR3 sequence: CASSSRGGEQYF. In DNA form, the CDR3 reads TGTGCCAGCAGCTCCAGGGGGGGCGAGCAGTACTTC.

V and J are TRBV19 and TRBJ1-1, with D maybe TRBD1 (5 bases). Trimming stripped 6 bases from V and 2 bases from J, with 10 bases between. Per the germline V gene, CDR1 is LNHDA and CDR2 is SQIVND (reference sequence). The CDR3 contains 13 residues. Here the CDR3 DNA reads TGTGCCAGTAGGTGGGGGGAAAACACTGAAGCTTTCTTT. Its protein is CASRWGENTEAFF.

V gene TRBV10-3 combines with J gene TRBJ2-2; TRBD1 matches at 8 bases. V gave up 4 bases and J gave up 1 base; unmatched junction bases: 5. CDR1 and CDR2 (germline): ENHRY, SYGVKD. The CDR3 totals 16 residues. Here the CDR3 DNA reads TGTGCCATCAGTGGACCAGACAGGGGGAACACCGGGGAGCTGTTTTTT. Translation: CAISGPDRGNTGELFF.

This clone is categorized as medium-sized. The chain couples TRBV11-2 to TRBJ2-7; D possibly corresponds to TRBD1 (6 bases). Trimming took 5 bases from V and 7 from J, leaving 18 bases between them. Germline assignment: CDR1 SGHAT and CDR2 FQNNGV. The CDR3 runs to 14 residues. DNA of the CDR3: TGTGCCAGCAGCGAGACTACCGGGACACATGAGCAGTACTTC. It translates to CASSETTGTHEQYF.

This sequence joins TRBV5-1 and TRBJ1-5; 7 bases match TRBD1. Germline assignment: CDR1 SGHRS and CDR2 YFSETQ. The CDR3 is 15 residues long. Losses at the gene ends were 1 base for V and 2 bases for J; bases not matched to a gene: 3. CDR3 coding DNA: TGCGCCAGCAGCTTGACAGGGGCCGGCAATCAGCCCCAGCATTTT. It codes for CASSLTGAGNQPQHF. The variable domain in full, with the rest retrieved from reference TRBV5-1 and TRBJ1-5, is KAGVTQTPRYLIKTRGQQVTLSCSPISGHRSVSWYQQTPGQGLQFLFEYFSETQRNKGNFPGRFSGRQFSNSRSEMNVSTLELGDSALYLCASSLTGAGNQPQHFGDGTRLSIL.

V is TRBV29-1 and J is TRBJ2-7; D may be TRBD1 or TRBD2 (5 bases each). The CDR3 totals 13 residues. V was shortened by 7 bases and J by 3 bases, with 16 bases between the two germline ends. Germline values: CDR1 SQVTM, CDR2 ANQGSEA. This chain's CDR3 is CSAVSGRNYEQYF. CDR3 DNA: TGCAGCGCGGTCTCGGGACGGAACTACGAGCAGTACTTC.

V and J are TRBV2 and TRBJ2-3; the D gene is possibly TRBD2 (7 bases). Trimming took 4 bases from V and 7 from J, leaving 21 bases between them. Germline V lookup: CDR1 SNHLY, CDR2 FYNNEI. This CDR3 is built from 16 residues. CDR3 nucleotide sequence: TGTGCCAGCAGTGGGTTCGTGGGGGGGCTGGCAAATACGCAGTATTTT. It translates to CASSGFVGGLANTQYF.

This chain uses TRBV6-5 with TRBJ1-3; D is unclear. Germline assignment: CDR1 MNHEY and CDR2 SVGAGI. Trimming took off 4 bases at V and 0 bases at J, with 10 bases between the two ends. The length of the CDR3 is 15 residues. The CDR3, as DNA: TGTGCCAGCAGTTCACGTGGCTCCTCTGGAAACACCATATATTTT. It translates to CASSSRGSSGNTIYF.

V usage is TRBV19 and J usage is TRBJ2-2, with D possibly TRBD1 on 6 matching bases. The CDR3 consists of 16 residues. Trimming took 6 bases from V and 3 from J, leaving 17 bases between them. The germline CDR1 and CDR2 sequences are LNHDA and SQIVND (reference sequence). The chain's CDR3 is CASSLIRDTYTGELFF. The CDR3 DNA reads as TGTGCCAGTAGCCTTATCCGGGACACTTACACCGGGGAGCTGTTTTTT.

The chain uses TRBV5-5 and TRBJ2-5; D unresolved. CDR1 is SGHKS and CDR2 is YYEKEE in the germline V gene (reference sequence). CDR3 length: 13 residues. Deletions cut 4 bases from V and 5 bases from J, with 12 bases between. This CDR3 is CASSTYPQETQYF. CDR3 coding DNA: TGTGCCAGCAGCACCTACCCTCAGGAGACCCAGTACTTC. Combining the CDR3 with reference TRBV5-5 and TRBJ2-5 gives the whole variable domain DAGVTQSPTHLIKTRGQQVTLRCSPISGHKSVSWYQQVLGQGPQFIFQYYEKEERGRGNFPDRFSARQFPNYSSELNVNALLLGDSALYLCASSTYPQETQYFGPGTRLLVL.

This clone turned up a few times. The gene calls are TRBV6-1 and TRBJ2-7, with a tentative D call TRBD1 (5 bases). From germline, CDR1 is MNHNS and CDR2 SASEGT. The CDR3 covers 15 residues. The ends were cut back, 2 bases at V and 0 bases at J, with 11 bases in the middle. This CDR3 is CASSEPTESSYEQYF. The CDR3, as DNA: TGTGCCAGCAGTGAACCGACAGAGAGCTCCTACGAGCAGTACTTC.

This clone was observed a few times. The chain carries TRBV15 and TRBJ1-6, with no clear D. This CDR3 region has 12 residues. Trimming stripped 0 bases from V and 7 bases from J, with 1 base between. In germline, CDR1 is LNHNV, CDR2 YYDKDF (reference sequence). As DNA, the CDR3 is TGTGCCACCAGCAGAGAGAATTCACCCCTCCACTTT. It encodes CATSRENSPLHF.

V and J are TRBV7-9 and TRBJ2-7, with D tentatively TRBD1 (6 bases). Germline lookup yields CDR1 SEHNR and CDR2 FQNEAQ (reference sequence). This CDR3 contains 13 residues. V dropped 5 bases and J dropped 5 bases, with 13 bases sitting between them. CDR3 sequence: CASSPRGTHEQYF. CDR3 nucleotide sequence: TGTGCCAGCAGCCCAAGGGGGACACACGAGCAGTACTTC. The variable domain in full, completed from reference TRBV7-9 and TRBJ2-7, reads DTGVSQNPRHKITKRGQNVTFRCDPISEHNRLYWYRQTLGQGPEFLTYFQNEAQLEKSRLLSDRFSAERPKGSFSTLEIQRTEQGDSAMYLCASSPRGTHEQYFGPGTRLTVT.

This clone was found a few times. The gene calls are TRBV30 and TRBJ1-3, with D unclear. V was cut by 0 bases and J by 3 bases, with 6 bases left in between. Germline V CDR1 and CDR2: GTSNPN, SVGIG (reference sequence). The CDR3 extends over 13 amino acids. The CDR3 loop reads CAWSVGDGNTIYF. The CDR3 DNA follows: TGTGCCTGGAGTGTTGGAGATGGAAACACCATATATTTT.